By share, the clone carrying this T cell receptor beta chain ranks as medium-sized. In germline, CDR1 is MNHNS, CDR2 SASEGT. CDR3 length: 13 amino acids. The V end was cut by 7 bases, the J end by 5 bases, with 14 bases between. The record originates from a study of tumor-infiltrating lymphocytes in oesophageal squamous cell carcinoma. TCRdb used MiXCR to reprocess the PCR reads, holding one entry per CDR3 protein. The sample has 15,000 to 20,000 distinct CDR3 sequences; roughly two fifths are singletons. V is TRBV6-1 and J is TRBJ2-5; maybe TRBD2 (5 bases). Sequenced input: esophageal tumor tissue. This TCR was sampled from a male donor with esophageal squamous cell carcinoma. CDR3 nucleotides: TGTGCCAGCATTCGAGCGGTCGGGGAGACCCAGTACTTC. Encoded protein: CASIRAVGETQYF.